The 19 T cell receptor beta chains reported below all come from one sample, sequenced in a study of blood T cell repertoires in COVID-19. TCRdb's table, derived via immunoSEQ multiplex PCR, lists solely in-frame clones and lacks some. The table shows tens of thousands of clones, with 82% occurring only once. Source material: peripheral blood. Source of these receptors: a human donor in a cohort sampled during active COVID-19.

This clone was observed once. The chain is built from TRBV7-2 and TRBJ1-4, with D unresolved. V was pared by 0 bases and J by 6 bases, with 14 bases between. Germline V gene data show CDR1 as SGHTA and CDR2 as FQGNSA. This CDR3 region has 16 residues. CDR3 bases: TGTGCCAGCAGCTTAGCGCCTTCGGGGTCGGATGAAAAACTGTTTTTT. Amino acid sequence: CASSLAPSGSDEKLFF.

This clone is a singleton in its sample. The chain joins TRBV9 to TRBJ2-7, with TRBD2 matching 10 bases. The CDR3 runs 15 residues. With V trimmed by 4 bases and J by 0 bases, 4 bases remained unmatched. Germline loops: CDR1 SGDLS, CDR2 YYNGEE. The CDR3 DNA reads as TGTGCCAGCAGCACTAGCGGGGCAACCTCCTACGAGCAGTACTTC. Its protein product is CASSTSGATSYEQYF. Full variable domain (outside the CDR3, taken from reference TRBV9 and TRBJ2-7): DSGVTQTPKHLITATGQRVTLRCSPRSGDLSVYWYQQSLDQGLQFLIQYYNGEERAKGNILERFSAQQFPDLHSELNLSSLELGDSALYFCASSTSGATSYEQYFGPGTRLTVT.

The gene calls are TRBV4-1 and TRBJ1-3; 7 bases align to TRBD1. Germline CDR1 MGHRA, CDR2 YSYEKL. This CDR3 is built from 15 residues. J was trimmed by 3 bases and V by 1 base; bases with no gene match: 3. The CDR3 loop is CASSQAGGLGNTIYF. CDR3 bases: TGCGCCAGCAGCCAAGCAGGGGGTCTTGGAAACACCATATATTTT.

This clone was observed at least ten times. V usage is TRBV5-8 and J usage is TRBJ2-7, with D possibly matching TRBD1 (6 bases). This CDR3 spans 13 amino acids. The V and J ends lost 1 base and 3 bases respectively, with 8 bases between them. The germline V gene encodes CDR1 SGHTS and CDR2 YDEGEE. In DNA form, the CDR3 reads TGTGCCAGCAGCTTGACAGGGAGCTACGAGCAGTACTTC. Its protein is CASSLTGSYEQYF.

This sequence joins TRBV19 and TRBJ1-2; D not certain. V lost 5 bases to trimming and J lost 3 bases, with 7 bases between them. The CDR3 has 12 amino acids. CDR1 LNHDA and CDR2 SQIVND come from the germline V gene (reference sequence). Written as DNA, the CDR3 is TGTGCCAGTAGTCGGTTGGACTATGGCTACACCTTC. Its translation is CASSRLDYGYTF.

The rearrangement joins TRBV27 to TRBJ2-3, with TRBD2 matching over 11 bases. The CDR3 length is 14 residues. CDR1 and CDR2 (germline): MNHEY, SMNVEV (reference sequence). V was clipped by 6 bases and J by 4 bases; unmatched bases: 3. The CDR3 protein is CASRPGLAADTQYF. As DNA, the CDR3 is TGTGCCAGCAGGCCGGGACTAGCGGCAGATACGCAGTATTTT.

The gene calls are TRBV9 and TRBJ1-3, with D hard to call. Germline V gene sequence: CDR1 SGDLS, CDR2 YYNGEE. V was shortened by 4 bases and J by 0 bases, with 11 bases between the two germline ends. The CDR3 spans 15 residues. CDR3: CASSLTPSSGNTIYF. The CDR3 DNA sequence: TGTGCCAGCAGCCTGACACCGAGCTCTGGAAACACCATATATTTT.

This clone was picked up a small number of times. This chain connects TRBV6-2 or TRBV6-3 to TRBJ1-5; no reliable D call. Per germline, CDR1 MNHEY and CDR2 SVGEGT. The CDR3 runs 17 residues. The V end was cut by 2 bases, the J end by 7 bases, with 21 bases between. Here the CDR3 reads CASSYEGGSHGRQPQHF. The CDR3 DNA sequence: TGTGCCAGCAGTTACGAGGGAGGGAGCCACGGCAGGCAGCCCCAGCATTTT.

V and J are TRBV2 and TRBJ1-1; D not certain. Germline assignment: CDR1 SNHLY and CDR2 FYNNEI. The CDR3 contains 12 residues. Trimming took 5 bases from V and 7 from J, leaving 11 bases between them. The CDR3 protein is CASSPETIEAFF. The CDR3 bases are TGTGCCAGCAGTCCCGAGACAATTGAAGCTTTCTTT.

The chain carries TRBV7-2 and TRBJ1-2; the match to TRBD1 covers 7 bases. CDR1 is SGHTA, CDR2 FQGNSA, per germline. The CDR3 is 15 residues long. V shed 4 bases and J 3 bases; nucleotides not matched to a gene: 8. CDR3 DNA sequence: TGTGCCAGCAGCTATGCCGGGACAGAGTACTATGGCTACACCTTC. This gives the protein CASSYAGTEYYGYTF.

The CDR3 sequence is CASKTGLNYEQYF. The CDR3 DNA is TGTGCCAGCAAAACAGGGTTGAACTACGAGCAGTACTTC. The chain couples TRBV6-5 to TRBJ2-7; D might be TRBD1 (6 bases). This CDR3 spans 13 amino acids. Germline CDR1 reads MNHEY; CDR2 reads SVGAGI. Trimming left V 7 bases short and J 3 bases short, with 13 bases between.

The rearrangement links TRBV5-6 to TRBJ1-1; the D is unclear. The V gene's germline CDR1 is SGHDT and CDR2 YYEEEE. V was cut by 0 bases and J by 1 base, with 16 bases left in between. There are 17 residues in the CDR3. The CDR3 loop reads CASSLVGRREGNTEAFF. CDR3 DNA sequence: TGTGCCAGCAGCTTGGTAGGGCGGAGGGAAGGGAACACTGAAGCTTTCTTT.

This rearrangement joins TRBV4-2 to TRBJ1-4, with D perhaps TRBD1 (5 bases). V was clipped by 5 bases and J by 5 bases, with 15 bases between them. Germline V gene data show CDR1 as LGHNA and CDR2 as YNFKEQ. CDR3 length: 15 residues. DNA for the CDR3: TGTGCCAGCAGCTTGATGGCAGGGTTAAATGAAAAACTGTTTTTT. It encodes CASSLMAGLNEKLFF.

The chain is built from TRBV7-3 and TRBJ2-1; D is possibly TRBD1 (6 bases). The CDR3 loop spans 15 amino acids. V lost 2 bases and J 10 bases, leaving 18 bases between the germline ends. The germline V gene encodes CDR1 SGHTA and CDR2 FQGTGA. CDR3 loop: CASSLRQAAASEQFF. DNA for the CDR3: TGTGCCAGCAGCTTACGACAGGCCGCGGCAAGCGAGCAGTTCTTC.

The chain combines TRBV7-2 with TRBJ1-2, with 8 bases aligning to TRBD1. The CDR3 sequence is 13 residues long. Trimming removed 4 bases from V and 12 bases from J; junction bases left unmatched: 10. Per the germline V gene, CDR1 is SGHTA and CDR2 is FQGNSA. CDR3 loop: CASSSLGQGGNTF. The CDR3 DNA reads TGTGCCAGCAGCTCGCTTGGACAGGGAGGGAACACCTTC. Based on the CDR3 plus reference TRBV7-2 and TRBJ1-2, the full variable domain is GAGVSQSPSNKVTEKGKDVELRCDPISGHTALYWYRQSLGQGLEFLIYFQGNSAPDKSGLPSDRFSAERTGGSVSTLTIQRTQQEDSAVYLCASSSLGQGGNTFGSGTRLTVV.

The chain joins TRBV10-3 to TRBJ2-1, with 14 positions matching TRBD2. The CDR3 sequence is 16 residues long. Trimming at V came to 7 bases and at J to 4 bases, leaving 6 bases not matched to a gene. The germline CDR1 and CDR2 sequences are ENHRY and SYGVKD. CDR3 nucleotides: TGTGCCATCACCCAGACTAGCGGGGGGGATTACAATGAGCAGTTCTTC. Translating it yields CAITQTSGGDYNEQFF.

This clone was detected once. This sequence joins TRBV7-2 and TRBJ2-5; 7 positions agree with TRBD1. V trimming: 5 bases; J trimming: 4 bases; junction bases outside the gene matches: 7. CDR1 is SGHTA, CDR2 FQGNSA, per germline. The CDR3 is 14 amino acids. The CDR3 region has the DNA TGTGCCAGCAGCCAACAGGGGCCCCCAGAGACCCAGTACTTC. It yields the protein CASSQQGPPETQYF. Variable domain in full (rest from reference TRBV7-2 and TRBJ2-5): GAGVSQSPSNKVTEKGKDVELRCDPISGHTALYWYRQSLGQGLEFLIYFQGNSAPDKSGLPSDRFSAERTGGSVSTLTIQRTQQEDSAVYLCASSQQGPPETQYFGPGTRLLVL.

The chain joins TRBV18 to TRBJ1-2; 10 bases agree with TRBD1. This CDR3 is built from 13 residues. From germline, CDR1 is KGHSH and CDR2 LQKENI. J gave up 8 bases and V 3 bases, and 3 bases lay outside the gene matches. CDR3 sequence reads: CASSPGQGEGYTF. Written as DNA, the CDR3 is TGTGCCAGCTCACCTGGACAGGGGGAAGGCTACACCTTC.

The chain carries TRBV2 and TRBJ1-6, with 8 bases identical to TRBD1. The V segment lost 11 bases and the J segment 13 bases; nucleotides outside the gene matches: 10. The CDR3 extends over 12 amino acids. Germline CDR1 and CDR2: SNHLY and FYNNEI. CDR3 loop: CAGSKQGGPLHF. CDR3 DNA: TGTGCCGGATCGAAACAGGGGGGTCCCCTCCACTTT.